The 6 T cell receptor beta chains presented below share a single source sample, sequenced in a study of monozygotic twins with inflammatory bowel disease. Using the 5' RACE reads, TCRdb records one entry per CDR3 protein without DNA. The listing contains over 350,000 distinct CDR3 sequences. Material: blood. The receptors derive from a human donor with ulcerative colitis or Crohn's disease, or a healthy co-twin of an affected twin (not recorded which).

J is TRBJ2-1 and V is TRBV28; there is no DNA to check the TCRdb D call of TRBD2. This CDR3 has 16 residues. From germline, CDR1 is MDHEN and CDR2 SYDVKM. The CDR3: CASSLGLAGGRGFSVF.

CDR3 amino acids: CASSLARYVAAGNTEAFF. This chain links TRBV7-2 with TRBJ1-1. Germline CDR1 and CDR2: SGHTA and FQGNSA. This CDR3 contains 18 residues.

The rearrangement links TRBV7-2 to TRBJ2-5; lacking DNA, the TRBD1 call made by TCRdb goes unchecked. Germline-derived CDR1 and CDR2 are SGHTA and FQGNSA. The CDR3 runs to 14 residues. The CDR3 protein is CASSLGQPGETQYF.

V usage is TRBV7-9 and J usage is TRBJ2-5. Germline V gives CDR1 SEHNR, CDR2 FQNEAQ (reference sequence). The CDR3 contains 13 residues. CDR3 in amino acids: CASSLKLQETQYF.

This rearrangement joins TRBV5-1 to TRBJ2-5; TCRdb's assignment of TRBD1 cannot be checked, as there is no DNA. Looked up from germline, CDR1 is SGHRS and CDR2 is YFSETQ. The CDR3 sequence is 14 residues long. CDR3 protein: CASSGTGLQETQYF.

The J gene is TRBJ2-7, the V gene TRBV7-2; TCRdb calls TRBD1, which cannot be checked without DNA. Germline V gives CDR1 SGHTA, CDR2 FQGNSA. This CDR3 is built from 15 residues. The CDR3 sequence: CASSFGQGVAYEQYF.